This T cell receptor beta chain appears in the sequencing data of a study of T-cell reconstitution after alpha-beta-depleted transplantation in children. With 2 bases removed from V and 2 bases from J, the gap between germline ends came to 13 bases. The CDR3 spans 16 residues. Germline V gives CDR1 SGHDT, CDR2 YYEEEE. For this clonotype: Its target is unknown. This may arise from a read error, as a much more abundant clone is one base away.

Study conclusions and caveats: T-cell counts and diversity were attributed mostly to newly produced T cells one year after transplant. Surviving recipient T cells and thymic progenitors accounted for the high day-60 TCRbeta diversity observed in some patients. As was reported, about two months after transplant, alpha-beta T cells came from several hundred expanded graft clones.

The authors prepared the TCRbeta library with unique molecular identifiers. TCRdb reanalysed the PCR reads using MiXCR and keeps one entry per CDR3 protein. The data show about 210,000 distinct CDR3 sequences, approximately 17% seen once. This specimen was PBMCs, mostly from graft donor cells, taken 360 days after TCRalphabeta/CD19-depleted stem cell transplant. This chain connects TRBV5-6 to TRBJ2-2; D call uncertain. The TCR sequence derives from a male patient between 2 and 10 years old who had a stem cell transplant for acute lymphoblastic leukemia, so the T cells may come from the graft donor. The DNA of the CDR3 is TGTGCCAGCAGCTTTGGAAGGGTATCTAACACCGGGGAGCTGTTTTTT. It translates to CASSFGRVSNTGELFF.